This T cell receptor beta chain is from a study of patients and donors after allogeneic stem cell transplantation. In its sample, this clonotype was seen a few times. CDR1 is SNHLY and CDR2 is FYNNEI in the germline V gene. The CDR3 sequence is 15 residues long. Trimming took off 3 bases at V and 4 bases at J, with 13 bases between the two ends. MiXCR, applied by TCRdb to the RT-PCR reads, yields one record per CDR3 protein. The profile shows about a million distinct CDR3 sequences, approximately 18% of them singletons. This chain links TRBV2 with TRBJ1-5; D unresolved. The sample was blood, either unsorted or a sorted T cell fraction (not recorded which). This TCR was sampled from a human donor who was either an allogeneic HSCT recipient or a stem cell or donor lymphocyte infusion donor (not recorded which). It is not recorded whose cells these are; they may come from a transplant donor. The CDR3 protein is CASSDSGRGNQPQHF. The CDR3 DNA follows: TGTGCCAGCAGTGATTCAGGACGGGGTAATCAGCCCCAGCATTTT.